This is a list of T cell receptor beta chains from one sample in a study of PD-1 blockade in classical Hodgkin lymphoma. The protocol was immunoSEQ multiplex PCR, while the TCRdb copy is restricted to in-frame clones and leaves out a portion. The data hold about 27,000 clones, with just over 85% observed a single time. The material was CD8+ T cells from blood, obtained at baseline. These receptors were obtained from a human donor with classical Hodgkin lymphoma. CDR3s include the opening cysteine and the closing phenylalanine or tryptophan. Fields, in order: J gene, clone size, V gene, D gene, CDR3 protein, CDR3 DNA. A D gene is named only where the DNA matches it firmly. The size field is filled for only some rows; it gives once, few, many or a size class.

J gene: TRBJ1-5; clone size: .; V gene: TRBV19; D gene: .; CDR3 protein: CASSINSHNQPQHF; CDR3 DNA: TGTGCCAGTAGTATTAACAGCCACAATCAGCCCCAGCATTTT
J gene: TRBJ2-1; clone size: .; V gene: TRBV27; D gene: .; CDR3 protein: CASSLREGLNSYNEQFF; CDR3 DNA: TGTGCCAGCAGTTTAAGGGAAGGACTCAACTCCTACAATGAGCAGTTCTTC
J gene: TRBJ1-2; clone size: few; V gene: TRBV28; D gene: .; CDR3 protein: CASRPTLGYGYTF; CDR3 DNA: TGTGCCAGCAGGCCGACACTAGGCTATGGCTACACCTTC
J gene: TRBJ2-1; clone size: .; V gene: TRBV27; D gene: .; CDR3 protein: CASSFMGVPFF; CDR3 DNA: TGTGCCAGCAGTTTCATGGGTGTACCGTTCTTC
J gene: TRBJ1-3; clone size: .; V gene: TRBV7-9; D gene: .; CDR3 protein: CASSFSGASGNTIYF; CDR3 DNA: TGTGCCAGCAGCTTTTCAGGAGCCTCTGGAAACACCATATATTTT
J gene: TRBJ2-1; clone size: .; V gene: TRBV7-7; D gene: TRBD2; CDR3 protein: CASSSREGLSIEQFF; CDR3 DNA: TGTGCTAGCAGCTCGCGGGAGGGCCTTAGTATTGAGCAGTTCTTC
J gene: TRBJ2-7; clone size: .; V gene: TRBV27; D gene: .; CDR3 protein: CASSLSRRDYEQYF; CDR3 DNA: TGTGCCAGCAGTTTATCAAGACGGGACTACGAGCAGTACTTC
J gene: TRBJ1-1; clone size: .; V gene: TRBV28; D gene: .; CDR3 protein: CASSQRGAVNTEAFF; CDR3 DNA: TGTGCCAGCAGTCAACGGGGAGCGGTGAACACTGAAGCTTTCTTT
J gene: TRBJ1-5; clone size: few; V gene: TRBV30; D gene: .; CDR3 protein: CAWSAGTLSNQPQHF; CDR3 DNA: TGTGCCTGGAGTGCCGGGACACTTAGCAATCAGCCCCAGCATTTT
J gene: TRBJ2-1; clone size: .; V gene: TRBV6-4; D gene: TRBD2; CDR3 protein: CASSVEEFGGRGFWNEQFF; CDR3 DNA: TGTGCCAGCAGTGTCGAGGAATTTGGCGGGAGAGGGTTCTGGAATGAGCAGTTCTTC
J gene: TRBJ1-5; clone size: .; V gene: TRBV27; D gene: TRBD1; CDR3 protein: CASRMTGSAQPQHF; CDR3 DNA: TGTGCCAGCAGAATGACAGGGTCGGCGCAGCCCCAGCATTTT
J gene: TRBJ2-1; clone size: .; V gene: TRBV28; D gene: TRBD1; CDR3 protein: CASSFRQGAAYNEQFF; CDR3 DNA: TGTGCCAGCAGTTTCAGGCAGGGGGCGGCCTACAATGAGCAGTTCTTC
J gene: TRBJ2-2; clone size: .; V gene: TRBV19; D gene: TRBD2; CDR3 protein: CASSIDPWEGGELFF; CDR3 DNA: TGTGCCAGTAGTATAGACCCCTGGGAGGGCGGGGAGCTGTTTTTT